These 28 T cell receptor beta chains originate from one sample sequenced in a study of blood T cell repertoires in COVID-19. Clones were sequenced by immunoSEQ multiplex PCR, and TCRdb holds only the in-frame ones, with some missing. There are roughly 250,000 clones in the sample; 86% occur only once, and roughly 2% lies in the top ten. The sequenced material came from PBMCs or T cells enriched from blood (not recorded which). These receptors were obtained from a woman aged 45-65 years who had recovered from COVID-19.

This chain joins TRBV4-1 and TRBJ2-1; 7 nucleotides match TRBD1. The CDR3 has 15 residues. The V gene's germline CDR1 is MGHRA and CDR2 YSYEKL. The V gene end was trimmed by 4 bases and the J gene end by 6 bases; junction bases not matched to a gene: 9. This chain's CDR3 is CASSLRQGVGNEQFF. The DNA of the CDR3 is TGCGCCAGCAGCCTCCGACAGGGAGTGGGCAATGAGCAGTTCTTC.

The J gene is TRBJ1-2, the V gene TRBV7-8; no definite D call. With 1 base removed from V and 2 bases from J, the gap between germline ends came to 8 bases. Germline V gene lookup returns CDR1 SGHVS and CDR2 FQNEAQ. The CDR3 is 14 amino acids. The CDR3 sequence: CASSLDSSNYGYTF. In DNA, the CDR3 is TGTGCCAGCAGCTTAGACAGCTCGAACTATGGCTACACCTTC.

The rearrangement joins TRBV6-5 to TRBJ1-1, with D possibly TRBD1 on 5 matching bases. Germline CDR1 is MNHEY and CDR2 is SVGAGI. The V and J ends lost 2 bases and 4 bases respectively, with 14 bases between them. There are 15 residues in the CDR3. CDR3 bases: TGTGCCAGCAGTTACGGGGGTGCGGGGAGCACTGAAGCTTTCTTT. This translates into CASSYGGAGSTEAFF.

This chain connects TRBV27 to TRBJ1-1; TRBD1 matches at 9 bases. V was pared by 7 bases and J by 5 bases, with 5 bases of the junction left unmatched. The CDR3 is 13 residues long. The germline V gene has CDR1 MNHEY and CDR2 SMNVEV (reference sequence). This chain's CDR3 is CASNLDRGTEAFF. DNA for the CDR3: TGTGCCAGCAACCTCGACAGGGGGACTGAAGCTTTCTTT.

The chain uses TRBV7-3 and TRBJ2-2; D is uncertain. V was shortened by 4 bases and J by 8 bases, with 8 bases between the two germline ends. The CDR3 has 12 amino acids. Germline assignment: CDR1 SGHTA and CDR2 FQGTGA. The CDR3 spells CASSSYGGELFF. CDR3 in DNA: TGTGCCAGCAGCTCATACGGGGGGGAGCTGTTTTTT.

The rearrangement joins TRBV7-6 to TRBJ2-1, with D tentatively TRBD1 (6 bases). Trimming cost V 2 bases and J 6 bases, with 14 bases left between them. CDR3 length: 15 residues. The germline V gene encodes CDR1 SGHVS and CDR2 FNYEAQ. CDR3 bases: TGTGCCAGCAGCTTAAAGCTCAGGGGCATCAATGAGCAGTTCTTC. Its translation is CASSLKLRGINEQFF.

The chain employs TRBV7-2 and TRBJ2-3, with TRBD2 as a possible D gene (6 bases). CDR1 and CDR2 from the germline V gene are SGHTA and FQGNSA. The ends were cut back, 3 bases at V and 0 bases at J, with 10 bases in the middle. The CDR3 runs 15 residues. CDR3 region: CASSFGGASTDTQYF. The CDR3 DNA reads as TGTGCCAGCAGCTTTGGCGGGGCAAGCACAGATACGCAGTATTTT. Full variable domain (remainder filled in from reference TRBV7-2 and TRBJ2-3): GAGVSQSPSNKVTEKGKDVELRCDPISGHTALYWYRQSLGQGLEFLIYFQGNSAPDKSGLPSDRFSAERTGGSVSTLTIQRTQQEDSAVYLCASSFGGASTDTQYFGPGTRLTVL.

The chain combines TRBV28 with TRBJ2-5; TRBD1 aligns across 8 bases. Germline-derived CDR1 and CDR2 are MDHEN and SYDVKM. The V gene end was trimmed by 6 bases and the J gene end by 5 bases; junction bases not matched to a gene: 11. This CDR3 is built from 15 residues. For the CDR3, the DNA is TGTGCCAGCAGGAATACAGGGGGTGGAAAGGAGACCCAGTACTTC. Its translation: CASRNTGGGKETQYF.

J is TRBJ1-5 and V is TRBV7-3; no firm D call. This CDR3 has 13 residues. Trimming took 5 bases from V and 2 from J, leaving 7 bases between them. CDR1 and CDR2 (germline): SGHTA, FQGTGA. CDR3 sequence: CASSTQGNQPQHF. The CDR3 region has the DNA TGTGCCAGCAGCACCCAGGGCAATCAGCCCCAGCATTTT.

The chain carries TRBV7-2 and TRBJ2-2; TRBD2 agrees at 7 bases. The V and J ends lost 2 bases and 4 bases, in that order; junction bases with no gene match: 7. Germline assignment: CDR1 SGHTA and CDR2 FQGNSA. The CDR3 consists of 16 residues. The CDR3 DNA is TGTGCCAGCAGCTTATCTCCGGGACTAACCACCGGGGAGCTGTTTTTT. Residues: CASSLSPGLTTGELFF. The full variable domain, in which reference TRBV7-2 and TRBJ2-2 provide the parts outside the CDR3, is GAGVSQSPSNKVTEKGKDVELRCDPISGHTALYWYRQSLGQGLEFLIYFQGNSAPDKSGLPSDRFSAERTGGSVSTLTIQRTQQEDSAVYLCASSLSPGLTTGELFFGEGSRLTVL.

The table lists this clone with a few counts. The chain employs TRBV25-1 and TRBJ1-1; D call uncertain. V was pared by 3 bases and J by 5 bases, with 13 bases between. Germline CDR1 is MGHDK and CDR2 is SYGVNS. This CDR3 comprises 14 residues. CDR3 sequence reads: CASSDSYGSTEAFF. CDR3 bases: TGTGCCAGCAGTGACTCGTATGGGAGTACTGAAGCTTTCTTT.

The chain joins TRBV28 to TRBJ1-6; 10 nucleotides line up with TRBD1. Unmatched junction bases numbered 6, after V lost 5 bases and J lost 17 bases. The CDR3 extends over 12 amino acids. Germline assignment: CDR1 MDHEN and CDR2 SYDVKM. The chain's CDR3 is CASSVSGTGVHF. The CDR3 coding sequence is TGTGCCAGCAGTGTAAGCGGGACAGGGGTCCACTTT.

This chain uses TRBV30 with TRBJ2-7; TRBD2 matches 8 bases. The CDR3 totals 15 residues. Germline V gene lookup returns CDR1 GTSNPN and CDR2 SVGIG (reference sequence). V shed 3 bases, J shed 3 bases, and the junction held 10 bases outside the gene matches. CDR3 bases: TGTGCCTGGAGCCCACCGGGCGGGACTAGCTACGAGCAGTACTTC. This gives the protein CAWSPPGGTSYEQYF.

This clone appeared once. J is TRBJ2-5 and V is TRBV20-1, with 10 bases matching TRBD2. Germline values: CDR1 DFQATT, CDR2 SNEGSKA (reference sequence). This CDR3 is built from 15 residues. J gave up 2 bases and V 3 bases, and 6 bases lay outside the gene matches. The CDR3 sequence is CSASGPLAGQETQYF. The CDR3 DNA reads TGCAGTGCTAGTGGGCCACTAGCGGGGCAAGAGACCCAGTACTTC.

The rearrangement joins TRBV6-6 to TRBJ1-4; 8 bases match TRBD1. The V gene end was trimmed by 1 base and the J gene end by 7 bases; junction bases not matched to a gene: 5. Germline V gene data show CDR1 as MNHNY and CDR2 as SVGAGI (reference sequence). The CDR3 contains 15 residues. CDR3 residues: CASSYYGQGGEKLFF. CDR3 in DNA: TGTGCCAGCAGTTACTACGGACAGGGTGGTGAAAAACTGTTTTTT.

The chain uses TRBV5-5 and TRBJ1-5; D unresolved. Germline CDR1 is SGHKS and CDR2 is YYEKEE (reference sequence). The V end was cut by 4 bases, the J end by 5 bases, with 10 bases between. The CDR3 sequence is 13 residues long. The CDR3 sequence is CASSNAVHQPQHF. Here the CDR3 DNA reads TGTGCCAGCAGCAACGCAGTCCATCAGCCCCAGCATTTT.

The chain links TRBV18 to TRBJ2-1, with 11 bases identical to TRBD1. The V gene end was trimmed by 6 bases and the J gene end by 8 bases; junction bases not matched to a gene: 9. The length of the CDR3 is 15 residues. Germline CDR1 is KGHSH and CDR2 is LQKENI. The CDR3 spells CASSRGTGGLDEQFF. As DNA, the CDR3 is TGTGCCAGCTCCCGGGGGACAGGGGGTTTGGATGAGCAGTTCTTC. Based on the CDR3 plus reference TRBV18 and TRBJ2-1, the full variable domain is NAGVMQNPRHLVRRRGQEARLRCSPMKGHSHVYWYRQLPEEGLKFMVYLQKENIIDESGMPKERFSAEFPKEGPSILRIQQVVRGDSAAYFCASSRGTGGLDEQFFGPGTRLTVL.

The chain is built from TRBV6-5 and TRBJ1-3; no definite D call. The CDR3 has 15 amino acids. Germline lookup yields CDR1 MNHEY and CDR2 SVGAGI. With 4 bases removed from V and 0 bases from J, the gap between germline ends came to 10 bases. For the CDR3, the DNA is TGTGCCAGCAGTTCCCCAGGCCTCTCTGGAAACACCATATATTTT. It codes for CASSSPGLSGNTIYF.

The chain employs TRBV5-1 and TRBJ1-1, with a weak D call TRBD1 (6 bases). V lost 5 bases and J 0 bases, leaving 14 bases between the germline ends. The CDR3 is 15 amino acids. Looked up from germline, CDR1 is SGHRS and CDR2 is YFSETQ. For the CDR3, the DNA is TGCGCCAGCAGTAAGACAGGAGGAATGAACACTGAAGCTTTCTTT. Its protein product is CASSKTGGMNTEAFF.

The chain couples TRBV29-1 to TRBJ2-3, with D possibly TRBD1 on 6 matching bases. V was cut by 0 bases and J by 12 bases, with 13 bases left in between. The length of the CDR3 is 12 residues. The germline gives CDR1 SQVTM, CDR2 ANQGSEA. CDR3 loop: CSVEDFTGFQYF. The CDR3 nucleotides are TGCAGCGTTGAAGACTTTACAGGGTTCCAGTATTTT.

V gene TRBV5-1 combines with J gene TRBJ1-1; D not certain. CDR1 SGHRS and CDR2 YFSETQ come from the germline V gene. The CDR3 sequence is 14 residues long. V was trimmed by 0 bases and J by 11 bases, leaving 17 bases between them. This chain's CDR3 is CASSLGVGVPWAFF. Here the CDR3 DNA reads TGCGCCAGCAGCTTGGGGGTCGGGGTGCCTTGGGCTTTCTTT. Filled out from reference TRBV5-1 and TRBJ1-1, the complete variable domain reads KAGVTQTPRYLIKTRGQQVTLSCSPISGHRSVSWYQQTPGQGLQFLFEYFSETQRNKGNFPGRFSGRQFSNSRSEMNVSTLELGDSALYLCASSLGVGVPWAFFGQGTRLTVV.

This chain links TRBV19 with TRBJ1-2; a possible D gene is TRBD1 (6 bases). Trimming shortened V by 9 bases and J by 8 bases, and 16 bases separated the two germline ends. Germline V gene data show CDR1 as LNHDA and CDR2 as SQIVND (reference sequence). The CDR3 is 12 amino acids. The CDR3: CASHSGAWGYTF. CDR3 nucleotide sequence: TGTGCCAGCCACTCAGGGGCTTGGGGCTACACCTTC.

Only one count was recorded for this clone. CDR3 nucleotide sequence: TGTGCCAGCAGTTTCCGCAGGGAATTCGTCTACGAGCAGTACTTC. Translation: CASSFRREFVYEQYF. The chain carries TRBV28 and TRBJ2-7, with TRBD1 as a possible D gene (5 bases). The V gene's germline CDR1 is MDHEN and CDR2 SYDVKM. The CDR3 sequence is 15 residues long. V dropped 3 bases and J dropped 3 bases, with 15 bases sitting between them.

In this sample, this clone turned up a few times. The CDR3 protein is CASSEGQGSEAFF. Written as DNA, the CDR3 is TGTGCCAGCAGCGAGGGACAGGGCTCTGAAGCTTTCTTT. The chain links TRBV9 to TRBJ1-1; 9 bases line up with TRBD1. After removal of 3 bases from V and 6 bases from J, the junction contained 3 bases not matched to a gene. The CDR3 runs to 13 residues. In germline, CDR1 is SGDLS, CDR2 YYNGEE.

DNA for the CDR3: TGTGCCAGCAGTGACAGGGGGAATTCCAATGAAAAACTGTTTTTT. It translates to CASSDRGNSNEKLFF. The chain joins TRBV2 to TRBJ1-4; 7 nucleotides line up with TRBD1. CDR1 is SNHLY, CDR2 FYNNEI, per germline. V shed 3 bases, J shed 5 bases, and the junction held 6 bases outside the gene matches. This CDR3 is built from 15 residues.

This clone was observed a few times. The chain recombines TRBV7-8 with TRBJ1-3; 8 bases are shared with TRBD1. CDR1 and CDR2 (germline): SGHVS, FQNEAQ. Trimming removed 7 bases from V and 0 bases from J; junction bases left unmatched: 14. The CDR3 covers 18 residues. The CDR3 sequence is CASKPRQGKSFSGNTIYF. CDR3 nucleotides: TGTGCCAGCAAACCAAGACAGGGGAAATCATTCTCTGGAAACACCATATATTTT.

The chain combines TRBV11-1 with TRBJ1-6, with D possibly TRBD1 on 5 matching bases. The CDR3 runs 14 residues. The V gene lost 2 bases and the J gene lost 6 bases, with 8 bases spanning the gap. The germline CDR1 and CDR2 sequences are SGHAT and FQDESV (reference sequence). CDR3 DNA: TGTGCCAGCAGCTTACAGGGTCCTAATTCACCCCTCCACTTT. This translates into CASSLQGPNSPLHF.

This chain uses TRBV7-8 with TRBJ2-5, with no clear D. The CDR3 has 15 amino acids. V lost 2 bases and J 5 bases, leaving 15 bases between the germline ends. Germline CDR1 is SGHVS and CDR2 is FQNEAQ. The DNA for the CDR3 is TGTGCCAGCAGCTTATATAACACCGCACCGGAGACCCAGTACTTC. It yields the protein CASSLYNTAPETQYF.